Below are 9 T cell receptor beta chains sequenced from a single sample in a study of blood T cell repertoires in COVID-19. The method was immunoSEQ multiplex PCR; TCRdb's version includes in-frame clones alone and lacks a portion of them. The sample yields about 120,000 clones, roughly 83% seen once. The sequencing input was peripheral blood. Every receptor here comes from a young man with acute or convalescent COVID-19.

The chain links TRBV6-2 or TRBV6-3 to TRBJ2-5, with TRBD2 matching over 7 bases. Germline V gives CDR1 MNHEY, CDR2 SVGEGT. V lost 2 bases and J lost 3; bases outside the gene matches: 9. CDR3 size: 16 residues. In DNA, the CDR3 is TGTGCCAGCAGTTACGTCCCGGGGGGAACAAAAGAGACCCAGTACTTC. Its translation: CASSYVPGGTKETQYF.

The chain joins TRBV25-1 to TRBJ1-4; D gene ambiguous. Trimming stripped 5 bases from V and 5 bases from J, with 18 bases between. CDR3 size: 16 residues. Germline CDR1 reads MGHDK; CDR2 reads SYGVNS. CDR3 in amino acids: CASSPRILGVNEKLFF. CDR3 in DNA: TGTGCCAGCAGTCCCCGGATCCTTGGAGTGAATGAAAAACTGTTTTTT.

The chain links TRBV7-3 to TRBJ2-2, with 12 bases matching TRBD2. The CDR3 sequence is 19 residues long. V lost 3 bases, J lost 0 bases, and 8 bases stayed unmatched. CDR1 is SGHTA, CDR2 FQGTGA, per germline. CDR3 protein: CASSLDPPSGGANTGELFF. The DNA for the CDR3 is TGTGCCAGCAGCTTGGACCCTCCTAGCGGGGGGGCGAACACCGGGGAGCTGTTTTTT.

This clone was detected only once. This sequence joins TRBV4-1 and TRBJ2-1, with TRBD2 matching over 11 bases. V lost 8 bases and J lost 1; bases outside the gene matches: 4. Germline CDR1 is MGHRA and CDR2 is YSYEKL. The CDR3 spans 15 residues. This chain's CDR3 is CASGGLAVSYNEQFF. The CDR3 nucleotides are TGCGCCAGCGGGGGACTAGCGGTTTCCTACAATGAGCAGTTCTTC.

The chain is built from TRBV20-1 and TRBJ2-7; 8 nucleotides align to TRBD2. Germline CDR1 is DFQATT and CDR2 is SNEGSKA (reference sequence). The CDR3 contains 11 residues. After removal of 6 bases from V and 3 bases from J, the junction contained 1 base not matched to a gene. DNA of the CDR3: TGCAGTGCCGGGACTAGCTACGAGCAGTACGTC. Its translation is CSAGTSYEQYV.

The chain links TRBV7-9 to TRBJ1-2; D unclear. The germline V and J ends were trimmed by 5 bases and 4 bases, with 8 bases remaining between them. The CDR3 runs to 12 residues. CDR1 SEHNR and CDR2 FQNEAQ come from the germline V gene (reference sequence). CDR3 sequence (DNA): TGTGCCAGCAGCGAGTCCGGCTATGGCTACACCTTC. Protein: CASSESGYGYTF.

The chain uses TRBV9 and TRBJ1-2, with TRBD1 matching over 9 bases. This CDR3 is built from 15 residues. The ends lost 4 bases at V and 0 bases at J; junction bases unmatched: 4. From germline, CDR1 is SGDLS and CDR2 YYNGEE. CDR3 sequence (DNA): TGTGCCAGCAGCTTCCGACAGGGGGCTAACTATGGCTACACCTTC. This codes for CASSFRQGANYGYTF.

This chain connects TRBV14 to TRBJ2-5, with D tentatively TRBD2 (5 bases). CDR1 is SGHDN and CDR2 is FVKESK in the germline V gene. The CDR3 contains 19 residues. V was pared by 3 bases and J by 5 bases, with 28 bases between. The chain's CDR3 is CASSQPTDYGASRGETQYF. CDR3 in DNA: TGTGCCAGCAGCCAGCCTACGGATTATGGCGCCTCACGCGGGGAGACCCAGTACTTC.

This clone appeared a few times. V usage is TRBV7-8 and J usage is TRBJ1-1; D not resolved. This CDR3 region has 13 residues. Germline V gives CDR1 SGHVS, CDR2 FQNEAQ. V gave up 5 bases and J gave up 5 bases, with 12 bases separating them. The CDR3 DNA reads TGTGCCAGCAGCGATAGACTTAATACTGAAGCTTTCTTT. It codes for CASSDRLNTEAFF. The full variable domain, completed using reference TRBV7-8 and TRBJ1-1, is GAGVSQSPRYKVAKRGQDVALRCDPISGHVSLFWYQQALGQGPEFLTYFQNEAQLDKSGLPSDRFFAERPEGSVSTLKIQRTQQEDSAVYLCASSDRLNTEAFFGQGTRLTVV.